This TCR beta chain was identified in a study of cytomegalovirus exposure and HLA in healthy donors. Whole-study results and caveats: Later analysis placed DRB1 highest and HLA-C lowest in TCR association rates, which differed by HLA locus.

Remarks on this clone: Its target is not known.

The PCR contained 60 Vbeta and 13 Jbeta primers. Data came from immunoSEQ multiplex PCR; TCRdb stores just in-frame clones and leaves some out. This sample has around 190,000 clones, with 70% to 85% found just once. This CDR3 spans 17 amino acids. In germline, CDR1 is MNHEY, CDR2 SMNVEV (reference sequence). Trimming took off 0 bases at V and 4 bases at J, with 18 bases between the two ends. The receptor was derived from a man in his forties in good health and CMV-seropositive. V usage is TRBV27 and J usage is TRBJ2-5; TRBD2 might be the D (6 bases). Sequenced: PBMCs. CDR3 sequence: CASSLSRLRDGGETQYF. The CDR3 DNA follows: TGTGCCAGCAGTTTATCCCGTCTCAGGGACGGGGGAGAGACCCAGTACTTC.